The 20 T cell receptor beta chains reported below all come from one sample, sequenced in a study of CD8+ T cells in alopecia areata. Extracted RNA was reverse transcribed, and the resulting cDNA served as sequencing template. Some clones are missing from TCRdb's copy, which holds only in-frame ones; the method was immunoSEQ multiplex PCR. The data hold 250,000 or so clones, with roughly two thirds observed a single time. The material sequenced was CD4+ T cells sorted from blood, taken at week 0. All receptors come from a human donor with alopecia areata.

CDR3 amino acids: CAWSTGGITGELFF. CDR3 DNA: TGTGCCTGGAGTACAGGGGGCATTACCGGGGAGCTGTTTTTT. The chain employs TRBV30 and TRBJ2-2, with TRBD1 matching 9 bases. CDR3 size: 14 residues. The V gene end was trimmed by 2 bases and the J gene end by 5 bases; junction bases not matched to a gene: 3. CDR1 and CDR2 (germline): GTSNPN, SVGIG (reference sequence).

The gene calls are TRBV29-1 and TRBJ2-1; D call uncertain. Germline loops: CDR1 SQVTM, CDR2 ANQGSEA. V was shortened by 3 bases and J by 0 bases, with 9 bases between the two germline ends. The CDR3 consists of 14 residues. Here the CDR3 reads CSVDAIRSYNEQFF. CDR3 nucleotides: TGCAGCGTTGACGCCATCCGCTCCTACAATGAGCAGTTCTTC.

The chain links TRBV30 to TRBJ2-5; 7 bases match TRBD1. The V segment lost 4 bases and the J segment 7 bases; nucleotides outside the gene matches: 6. From germline, CDR1 is GTSNPN and CDR2 SVGIG (reference sequence). The CDR3 loop spans 12 amino acids. The CDR3 DNA follows: TGTGCCTGGAACACAGGGGTAGGGACCCAGTACTTC. Residues: CAWNTGVGTQYF.

The V and J genes are TRBV5-1 and TRBJ1-5; D is unclear. The CDR3 has 14 residues. Germline V gene data show CDR1 as SGHRS and CDR2 as YFSETQ. With 0 bases removed from V and 6 bases from J, the gap between germline ends came to 10 bases. The CDR3 is CASSLEAGVQPQHF. CDR3 DNA sequence: TGCGCCAGCAGCTTGGAGGCCGGAGTTCAGCCCCAGCATTTT. Filled out from reference TRBV5-1 and TRBJ1-5, the complete variable domain reads KAGVTQTPRYLIKTRGQQVTLSCSPISGHRSVSWYQQTPGQGLQFLFEYFSETQRNKGNFPGRFSGRQFSNSRSEMNVSTLELGDSALYLCASSLEAGVQPQHFGDGTRLSIL.

The genes are TRBV14 and TRBJ2-1; the D gene is possibly TRBD1 (6 bases). The germline gives CDR1 SGHDN, CDR2 FVKESK. This CDR3 is 15 amino acids long. The germline V and J ends were trimmed by 4 bases and 10 bases, with 20 bases remaining between them. CDR3 nucleotides: TGTGCCAGCAGCCGATCCTGGGGGCTCCTTGTGGAGCAGTTCTTC. Protein sequence: CASSRSWGLLVEQFF.

The chain joins TRBV4-3 to TRBJ2-1; D may be TRBD2 (5 bases). The V and J ends lost 3 bases and 6 bases respectively, with 9 bases between them. CDR1 and CDR2 from the germline V gene are LGHNA and YSLEER. The CDR3 loop spans 13 amino acids. In nucleotides, the CDR3 is TGCGCCAGCAGCCAGAGGGCCCGCAATGAGCAGTTCTTC. Protein sequence: CASSQRARNEQFF.

J is TRBJ2-1 and V is TRBV7-2; 7 bases agree with TRBD2. This CDR3 comprises 13 residues. Germline CDR1 and CDR2: SGHTA and FQGNSA. V shed 3 bases, J shed 8 bases, and the junction held 4 bases outside the gene matches. CDR3 in amino acids: CASSLGEGDEQFF. The CDR3 DNA sequence: TGTGCCAGCAGCTTGGGGGAGGGCGATGAGCAGTTCTTC. Variable domain in full (rest from reference TRBV7-2 and TRBJ2-1): GAGVSQSPSNKVTEKGKDVELRCDPISGHTALYWYRQSLGQGLEFLIYFQGNSAPDKSGLPSDRFSAERTGGSVSTLTIQRTQQEDSAVYLCASSLGEGDEQFFGPGTRLTVL.

This rearrangement joins TRBV30 to TRBJ1-2, with D perhaps TRBD1 (5 bases). This CDR3 spans 14 amino acids. Germline CDR1 is GTSNPN and CDR2 is SVGIG (reference sequence). Trimming took 4 bases from V and 3 from J, leaving 15 bases between them. CDR3 sequence (DNA): TGTGCCTGGACGTATCAGGGAATTCACTATGGCTACACCTTC. Protein product: CAWTYQGIHYGYTF.

CDR3 bases: TGCAGCGTGTTACTCAGGGAATCCTACTATGGCTACACCTTC. Translating gives CSVLLRESYYGYTF. This chain links TRBV29-1 with TRBJ1-2; a possible D gene is TRBD1 (5 bases). The V end lost 6 bases, the J end lost 3 bases, and 17 bases lay between the germline ends. CDR1 is SQVTM, CDR2 ANQGSEA, per germline. The CDR3 is 14 residues long.

The chain combines TRBV9 with TRBJ2-7, with D perhaps matching TRBD2 (6 bases). CDR1 is SGDLS and CDR2 is YYNGEE in the germline V gene. The CDR3 runs to 15 residues. Trimming removed 0 bases from V and 2 bases from J, with 12 bases in between. The CDR3 sequence: CASSVAASAPYEQYF. The CDR3 nucleotides read TGTGCCAGCAGCGTAGCAGCTAGCGCACCCTACGAGCAGTACTTC.

The chain combines TRBV29-1 with TRBJ1-1; D is possibly TRBD1 (5 bases). The CDR3 is 13 residues long. CDR1 and CDR2 (germline): SQVTM, ANQGSEA. Trimming removed 5 bases at V and 4 bases at J, with 14 bases between. CDR3 bases: TGCAGCGTTCAGTGGGGGGATGGCACTGAAGCTTTCTTT. Translation gives CSVQWGDGTEAFF. The full variable domain, completed using reference TRBV29-1 and TRBJ1-1, is SAVISQKPSRDICQRGTSLTIQCQVDSQVTMMFWYRQQPGQSLTLIATANQGSEATYESGFVIDKFPISRPNLTFSTLTVSNMSPEDSSIYLCSVQWGDGTEAFFGQGTRLTVV.

This chain connects TRBV2 to TRBJ1-2; D is uncertain. This CDR3 spans 13 amino acids. Trimming cost V 7 bases and J 3 bases, with 12 bases left between them. Germline CDR1 reads SNHLY; CDR2 reads FYNNEI. CDR3 in amino acids: CASKSTGDYGYTF. The CDR3 coding sequence is TGTGCCAGCAAGTCGACGGGTGACTATGGCTACACCTTC.

V is TRBV12-2 and J is TRBJ2-7; the DNA was not used to check the table's D call, TRBD1. TRBV12-2 is termed a pseudogene. This CDR3 is built from 12 residues. CDR3 region: CASRLNEDRGTF. The CDR3 DNA reads as TGTGCAAGTCGCTTAAATGAGGACAGGGGAACCTTC.

The chain's CDR3 is CSVGREGETQYF. The CDR3 DNA reads TGCAGCGTTGGAAGGGAAGGAGAGACCCAGTACTTC. The chain joins TRBV29-1 to TRBJ2-5; D is ambiguous. Germline assignment: CDR1 SQVTM and CDR2 ANQGSEA. CDR3 length equals 12 residues. Trimming cost V 4 bases and J 4 bases, with 10 bases left between them.

The rearrangement joins TRBV30 to TRBJ1-1; D uncertain. The germline CDR1 and CDR2 sequences are GTSNPN and SVGIG (reference sequence). V dropped 3 bases and J dropped 8 bases, with 10 bases sitting between them. The CDR3 runs 11 residues. The CDR3 DNA reads as TGTGCCTGGAGCAGTTCGTTGGAAGCTTTCTTT. As protein: CAWSSSLEAFF. Supplemented by reference TRBV30 and TRBJ1-1, the full variable domain reads SQTIHQWPATLVQPVGSPLSLECTVEGTSNPNLYWYRQAAGRGLQLLFYSVGIGQISSEVPQNLSASRPQDRQFILSSKKLLLSDSGFYLCAWSSSLEAFFGQGTRLTVV.

This chain uses TRBV18 with TRBJ2-3; 11 bases are shared with TRBD2. The V and J ends lost 4 bases and 2 bases, in that order; junction bases with no gene match: 5. In germline, CDR1 is KGHSH, CDR2 LQKENI. The CDR3 length is 16 residues. CDR3: CASSLGLAGATDTQYF. CDR3 in DNA: TGTGCCAGCTCACTTGGACTAGCGGGTGCCACAGATACGCAGTATTTT.

The chain is built from TRBV29-1 and TRBJ2-5; 7 nucleotides align to TRBD1. Germline CDR1 SQVTM, CDR2 ANQGSEA. The CDR3 contains 13 residues. With V trimmed by 3 bases and J by 5 bases, 6 bases remained unmatched. CDR3 sequence (DNA): TGCAGCGTTGAGAAGGGGGCCGGGGAGACCCAGTACTTC. This gives the protein CSVEKGAGETQYF.

As concerns this clone: Other DNA sequences from this sample encode an identical CDR3 as well. CDR3 nucleotides: TGCAGCGTTAGCGGGGGGGCAGATACGCAGTATTTT. It specifies CSVSGGADTQYF. The chain employs TRBV29-1 and TRBJ2-3, with TRBD2 matching over 10 bases. The CDR3 is 12 residues long. The junction had 0 bases not matched to a gene; V was cut back by 5 bases and J by 4 bases. The germline V gene encodes CDR1 SQVTM and CDR2 ANQGSEA.

This chain joins TRBV18 and TRBJ2-7; 8 positions agree with TRBD1. With 3 bases clipped from V and 4 bases from J, the junction kept 17 bases outside the gene matches. Germline loops: CDR1 KGHSH, CDR2 LQKENI. The CDR3 has 18 residues. CDR3: CASSPSLVGQGKFYEQYF. CDR3 DNA sequence: TGTGCCAGCTCACCTTCACTGGTAGGACAGGGTAAATTTTACGAGCAGTACTTC. Drawing the rest from reference TRBV18 and TRBJ2-7, the complete variable domain is NAGVMQNPRHLVRRRGQEARLRCSPMKGHSHVYWYRQLPEEGLKFMVYLQKENIIDESGMPKERFSAEFPKEGPSILRIQQVVRGDSAAYFCASSPSLVGQGKFYEQYFGPGTRLTVT.

This clone was found a few times. The genes are TRBV7-9 and TRBJ1-2; D unresolved. This CDR3 contains 13 residues. The V and J ends lost 1 base and 3 bases respectively, with 6 bases between them. Germline V lookup: CDR1 SEHNR, CDR2 FQNEAQ (reference sequence). In DNA, the CDR3 is TGTGCCAGCAGCTTAGGGGTCTACTATGGCTACACCTTC. Its translation: CASSLGVYYGYTF. The full variable domain, in which reference TRBV7-9 and TRBJ1-2 provide the parts outside the CDR3, is DTGVSQNPRHKITKRGQNVTFRCDPISEHNRLYWYRQTLGQGPEFLTYFQNEAQLEKSRLLSDRFSAERPKGSFSTLEIQRTEQGDSAMYLCASSLGVYYGYTFGSGTRLTVV.